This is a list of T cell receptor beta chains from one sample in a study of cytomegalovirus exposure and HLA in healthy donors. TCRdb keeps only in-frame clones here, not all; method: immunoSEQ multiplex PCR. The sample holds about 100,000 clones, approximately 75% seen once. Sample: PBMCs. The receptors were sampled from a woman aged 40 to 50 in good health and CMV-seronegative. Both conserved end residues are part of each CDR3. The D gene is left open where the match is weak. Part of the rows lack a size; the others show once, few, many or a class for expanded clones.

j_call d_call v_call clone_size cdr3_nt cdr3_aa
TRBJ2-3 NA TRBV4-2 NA TGTGCCAGCAGCCAAGATGAGTTCAGACCCAGTAGCGGTCGAAGAGGTGCAGATACGCAGTATTTT CASSQDEFRPSSGRRGADTQYF
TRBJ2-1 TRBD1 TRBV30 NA TGTGCCTGGAGTGCCTTCCCGGGGGACAGGGGGCAGTCTAGTGAGCAGTTCTTC CAWSAFPGDRGQSSEQFF
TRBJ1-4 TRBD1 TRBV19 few TGTGCCAGTAACCCCGGGACAGGTGGTGGAAAACTGTTTTTT CASNPGTGGGKLFF
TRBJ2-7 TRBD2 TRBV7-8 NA TGTGCCAGCAGCTTAGTCGGGGGGGTCTACGAGCAGTACTTC CASSLVGGVYEQYF
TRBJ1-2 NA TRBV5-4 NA TGTGCCAGCAGCTTGGTGTTCAGGGAGGATGGCTACCCCTTC CASSLVFREDGYPF
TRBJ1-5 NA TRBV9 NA TGTGCCAGCAGCAGAGGACCCGGAGGGAACAATCAGCCCCAGCATTTT CASSRGPGGNNQPQHF
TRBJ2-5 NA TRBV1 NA TGCACCAGCAGCCAAGATAGGGGGAAAAAAGGGCCGCACCAAGAGACCCAGTACTTC CTSSQDRGKKGPHQETQYF
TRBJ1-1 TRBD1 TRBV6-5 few TGTGCCAGCAGTTACGGGACAGGGTTCGACACTGAAGCTTTCTTT CASSYGTGFDTEAFF
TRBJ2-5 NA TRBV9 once TGTGCCAGCAGCGTAGACCCGGGGGGCTGGGAGACCCAGTACTTC CASSVDPGGWETQYF
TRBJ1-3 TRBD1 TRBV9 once TGTGCCAGCAGCGTAGGTCGGGACAGACGGTCTGGAAACACCATATATTTT CASSVGRDRRSGNTIYF
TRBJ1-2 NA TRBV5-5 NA TGTGCCAGCAGCTCCTCAGGCTATGGCTACACCTTC CASSSSGYGYTF
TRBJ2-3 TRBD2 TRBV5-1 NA TGCGCCAGCAGCTTGGGCGGGGGGGCGGCAGATACGCAGTATTTT CASSLGGGAADTQYF
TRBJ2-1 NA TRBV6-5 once TGTGCCAGCAGTTACTCGCCCGGGAGCTCCTACAATGAGCAGTTCTTC CASSYSPGSSYNEQFF
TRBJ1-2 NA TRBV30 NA TGTGCCTGGAGTAACAGGGTTGGTGGCTACACCTTC CAWSNRVGGYTF
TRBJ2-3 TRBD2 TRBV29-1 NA TGCAGCGTGGCGAGAAGTAGCGGGTCCACAGATACGCAGTATTTT CSVARSSGSTDTQYF
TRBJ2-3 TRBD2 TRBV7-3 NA TGTGCCAGCAGCCGGACTAGCGGGGAGAGCACAGATACGCAGTATTTT CASSRTSGESTDTQYF
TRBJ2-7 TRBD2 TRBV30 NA TGTGCCTTGATGAGCGGGGGGGAATACGAGCAGTACTTC CALMSGGEYEQYF